The clone carrying this T cell receptor (beta chain) was counted a single time. Its specificity is not known. The sample is drawn from a study of fetal regulatory T cell absence and autoimmunity. At the level of the study: The IPEX patients lacked clinical diabetes but had exocrine pancreas autoimmunity.

Germline CDR1 reads MNHNS; CDR2 reads SASEGT. The CDR3 sequence is 16 residues long. Trimming took 2 bases from V and 3 from J, leaving 17 bases between them. Sequencing was at survey level. Sequenced by immunoSEQ multiplex PCR; TCRdb stores in-frame clones only, minus some. This sample yields more than 85,000 clones, of which about 78% are seen a single time; roughly 2% belongs to the top ten. Overall study findings and caveats: Pancreas TCRs were oligoclonally enriched versus cord blood, some clones over 100-fold. TRB gene family usage was broadly similar in cord blood and pancreas.

The sample comprised pancreas tissue. The receptor comes from a male donor with IPEX syndrome. The chain links TRBV6-1 to TRBJ2-7; tentatively, D is TRBD1 (5 bases). The CDR3 DNA reads as TGTGCCAGCAGTGAAACCCCCCCTCCAAGGGGCTACGAGCAGTACTTC. Translating it yields CASSETPPPRGYEQYF.